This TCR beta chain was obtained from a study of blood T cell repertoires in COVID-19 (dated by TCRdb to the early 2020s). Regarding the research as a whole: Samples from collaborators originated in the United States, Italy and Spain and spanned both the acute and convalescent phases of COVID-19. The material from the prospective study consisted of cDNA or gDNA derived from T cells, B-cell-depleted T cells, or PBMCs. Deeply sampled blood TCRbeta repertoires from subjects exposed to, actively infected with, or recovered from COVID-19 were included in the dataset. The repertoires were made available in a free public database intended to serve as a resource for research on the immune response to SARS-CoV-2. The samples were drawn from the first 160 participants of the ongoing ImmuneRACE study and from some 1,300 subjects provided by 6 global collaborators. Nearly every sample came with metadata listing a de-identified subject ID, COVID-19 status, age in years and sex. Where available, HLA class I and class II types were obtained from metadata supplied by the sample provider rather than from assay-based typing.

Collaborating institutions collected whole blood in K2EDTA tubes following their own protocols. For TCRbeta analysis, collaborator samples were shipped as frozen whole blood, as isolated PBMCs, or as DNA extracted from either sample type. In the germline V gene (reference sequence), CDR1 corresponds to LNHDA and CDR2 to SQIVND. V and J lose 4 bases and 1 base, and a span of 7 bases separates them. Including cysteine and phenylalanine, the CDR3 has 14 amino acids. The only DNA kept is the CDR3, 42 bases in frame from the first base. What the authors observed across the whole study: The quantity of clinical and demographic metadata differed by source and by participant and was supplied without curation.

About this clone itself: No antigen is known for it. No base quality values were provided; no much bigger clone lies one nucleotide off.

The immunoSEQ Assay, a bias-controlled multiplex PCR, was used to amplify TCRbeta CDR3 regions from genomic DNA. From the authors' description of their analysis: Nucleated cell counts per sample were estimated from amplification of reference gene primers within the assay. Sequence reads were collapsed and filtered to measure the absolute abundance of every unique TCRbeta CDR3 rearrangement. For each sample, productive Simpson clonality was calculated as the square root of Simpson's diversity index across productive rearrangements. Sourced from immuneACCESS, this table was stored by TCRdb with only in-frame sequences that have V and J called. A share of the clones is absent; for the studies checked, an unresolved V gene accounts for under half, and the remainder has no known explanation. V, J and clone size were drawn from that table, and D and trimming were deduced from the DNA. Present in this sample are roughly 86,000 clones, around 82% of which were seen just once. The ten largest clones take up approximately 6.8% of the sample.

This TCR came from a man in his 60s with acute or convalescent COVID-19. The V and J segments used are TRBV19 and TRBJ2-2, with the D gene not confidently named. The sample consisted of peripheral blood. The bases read TGTGCCAGTAGTACCGGGTTGAACACCGGGGAGCTGTTTTTT. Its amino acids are CASSTGLNTGELFF.